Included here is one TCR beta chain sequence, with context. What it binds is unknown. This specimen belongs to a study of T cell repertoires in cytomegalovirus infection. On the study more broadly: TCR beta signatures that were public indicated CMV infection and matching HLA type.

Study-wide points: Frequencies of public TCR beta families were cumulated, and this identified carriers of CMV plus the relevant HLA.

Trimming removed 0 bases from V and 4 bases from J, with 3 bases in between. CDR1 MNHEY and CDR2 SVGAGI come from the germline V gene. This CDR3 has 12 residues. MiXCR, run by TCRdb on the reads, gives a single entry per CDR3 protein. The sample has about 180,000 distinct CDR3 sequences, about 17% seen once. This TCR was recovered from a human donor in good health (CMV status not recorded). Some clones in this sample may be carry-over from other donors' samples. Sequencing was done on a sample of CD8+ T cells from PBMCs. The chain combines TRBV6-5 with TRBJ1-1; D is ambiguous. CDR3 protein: CASSYSPTEAFF. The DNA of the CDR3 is TGTGCCAGCAGTTACTCTCCCACTGAAGCTTTCTTT.